One and the same sample provided the 8 T cell receptor beta chains below, sequenced in a study of identical twins. TCRdb fed the 5' RACE reads into MiXCR, producing one record per CDR3 protein. The sample has approximately 680,000 distinct CDR3 sequences; just over 7% are singletons. The data also belong to a second study, concerning yellow fever vaccine responses in identical twins.

Sequencing was performed on PBMCs. The receptor set was obtained from a woman between 18 and 29 years old in good health.

This sequence joins TRBV2 and TRBJ2-7; TRBD2 matches 7 bases. The V segment lost 3 bases and the J segment 2 bases; nucleotides outside the gene matches: 7. The CDR3 is made up of 15 amino acids. In germline, CDR1 is SNHLY, CDR2 FYNNEI. In DNA, the CDR3 is TGTGCCAGCAGTGAGTCAAGGGACTACCCCTACGAGCAGTACGTC. Its protein product is CASSESRDYPYEQYV.

The chain is built from TRBV11-2 and TRBJ2-1; TRBD1 agrees at 11 bases. The CDR3 is 15 residues long. J gave up 7 bases and V 5 bases, and 7 bases lay outside the gene matches. The germline gives CDR1 SGHAT, CDR2 FQNNGV. This CDR3 is CASSKPGQGGNEQFF. Here the CDR3 DNA reads TGTGCCAGCAGCAAACCGGGACAGGGGGGAAATGAGCAGTTCTTC.

This clonotype was recorded at least ten times. Germline is not matched at one junction end, which may reflect a read error. The chain uses TRBV7-9 and TRBJ2-2, with a tentative D call TRBD1 (6 bases). The CDR3 contains 13 residues. Germline V CDR1 and CDR2: SEHNR, FQNEAQ (reference sequence). CDR3 in DNA: TGTGCCTGCAGGGGACAGAACACCGGGGAGCTGTTTTTT. Encoded protein: CACRGQNTGELFF.

The V gene is TRBV4-1, the J gene TRBJ2-7, with D possibly matching TRBD1 (6 bases). Germline-derived CDR1 and CDR2 are MGHRA and YSYEKL. Trimming shortened V by 0 bases and J by 3 bases, and 15 bases separated the two germline ends. The CDR3 runs to 16 residues. The chain's CDR3 is CASSQDTGTGFYEQYV. CDR3 bases: TGCGCCAGCAGCCAAGATACAGGGACCGGATTCTACGAGCAGTACGTC.

V and J are TRBV3-1 and TRBJ2-1, with D possibly TRBD2 on 5 matching bases. CDR3 length: 13 residues. Looked up from germline, CDR1 is LGHDT and CDR2 is YNNKEL (reference sequence). Trimming left V 1 base short and J 11 bases short, with 12 bases between. The CDR3: CASSQVEAAKQFF. The DNA of the CDR3 is TGTGCCAGCAGCCAAGTGGAGGCAGCAAAGCAGTTCTTC.

The chain has TRBV29-1 and TRBJ2-1; TRBD2 matches at 10 bases. Germline values: CDR1 SQVTM, CDR2 ANQGSEA. V was clipped by 4 bases and J by 3 bases; unmatched bases: 9. This CDR3 spans 16 amino acids. In nucleotides, the CDR3 is TGCAGCGTTGGTCTAGCGGGAGATGGTTACTACAATGAGCAGTTCTTC. Translation gives CSVGLAGDGYYNEQFF.

This clonotype has a count of ten or more. The DNA of the CDR3 is TGTGCCAGCATGCAGACCTCCTACAATGAGCAGTTCTTC. Protein sequence: CASMQTSYNEQFF. The J gene is TRBJ2-1, the V gene TRBV6-1; no reliable D call. The CDR3 has 13 amino acids. The V gene lost 7 bases and the J gene lost 0 bases, with 7 bases spanning the gap. Looked up from germline, CDR1 is MNHNS and CDR2 is SASEGT.

This clonotype was observed a few times. The rearrangement joins TRBV28 to TRBJ2-7, with TRBD1 identical over 9 bases. There are 16 residues in the CDR3. Germline CDR1 is MDHEN and CDR2 is SYDVKM. Unmatched junction bases numbered 10, after V lost 6 bases and J lost 1 base. The CDR3 DNA is TGTGCCAGCAGCTCGGGACAGGGAATCTTATCCTACGAGCAGTACTTC. This sequence encodes CASSSGQGILSYEQYF.